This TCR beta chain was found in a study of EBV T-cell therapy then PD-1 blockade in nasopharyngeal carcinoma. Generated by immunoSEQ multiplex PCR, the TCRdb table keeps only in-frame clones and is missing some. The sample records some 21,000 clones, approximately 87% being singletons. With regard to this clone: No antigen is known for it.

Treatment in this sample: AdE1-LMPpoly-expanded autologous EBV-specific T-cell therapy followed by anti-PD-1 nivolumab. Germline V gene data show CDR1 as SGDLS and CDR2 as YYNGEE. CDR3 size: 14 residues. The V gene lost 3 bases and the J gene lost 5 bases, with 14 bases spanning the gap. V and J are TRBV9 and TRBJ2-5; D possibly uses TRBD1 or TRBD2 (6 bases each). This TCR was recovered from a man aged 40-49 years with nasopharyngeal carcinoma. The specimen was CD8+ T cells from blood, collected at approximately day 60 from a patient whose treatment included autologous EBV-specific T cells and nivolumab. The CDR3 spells CASSAGRGRETQYF. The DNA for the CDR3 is TGTGCCAGCAGCGCGGGAAGGGGGAGGGAGACCCAGTACTTC.